This TCR beta chain stems from a study of blood T cell repertoires in COVID-19. Study-level background: PBMCs, B-cell-depleted T cells, or T cells provided the cDNA or gDNA that made up the material.

Per germline, CDR1 ENHRY and CDR2 SYGVKD. This CDR3 has 10 residues. With 11 bases removed from V and 6 bases from J, the gap between germline ends came to 10 bases. Seattle patients were enrolled during active infection and followed longitudinally. Authors' methods: Reference gene primers were amplified, and this amplification served to estimate nucleated cell counts. Assay used: immunoSEQ multiplex PCR; TCRdb lists only in-frame clones, some missing. V and J calls and clone size are as listed in that table; D and trimming were resolved from the DNA. The table shows under 250,000 clones, with about nine tenths occurring only once.

The sequence derives from a young man with COVID-19, enrolled during active disease. The chain links TRBV10-3 to TRBJ1-2; D uncertain. Sequencing was carried out using peripheral blood. Here the CDR3 DNA reads TGTGCCTCGGGAGGGAATGGCTACACCTTC. Translation gives CASGGNGYTF.